These T cell receptor beta chains were read from a single sample in a study of control samples from healthy donors and cancer patients. TCRdb's table, derived via immunoSEQ multiplex PCR, lists solely in-frame clones and lacks some. In the table there are tens of thousands of clones, about 85% of which are singletons. The sequenced sample was blood. These receptors originate from a woman aged 70-85 years in good health. Each CDR3 is given with its conserved first and last residue. The order of the fields is D gene, J gene, clone size, V gene, CDR3 protein, CDR3 DNA. A D gene is named only where the DNA matches it firmly. Rows may omit the clone size; those that give it use once, few, many or a size class.

>-|TRBJ1-4|-|TRBV19
CASSAGQLDNEKLFF
TGTGCCAGTAGTGCCGGACAGCTCGATAATGAAAAACTGTTTTTT
>-|TRBJ1-2|-|TRBV25-1
CASSYDAHYGYTF
TGTGCCAGCAGTTATGACGCGCACTATGGCTACACCTTC
>-|TRBJ1-1|-|TRBV7-9
CASRPMGGTTEAFF
TGTGCCAGCAGACCTATGGGGGGAACCACTGAAGCTTTCTTT
>-|TRBJ1-6|-|TRBV6-5
CASQGGVLDSPLHF
TGTGCCAGCCAAGGGGGGGTACTTGATTCACCCCTCCACTTT
>-|TRBJ2-2|-|TRBV27
CASSLSAPYGSYTGELFF
TGTGCCAGCAGTTTATCCGCCCCATACGGTTCGTACACCGGGGAGCTGTTTTTT
>-|TRBJ2-1|-|TRBV2
CASSEEISSTGEQFF
TGTGCCAGCAGTGAAGAGATCTCCTCCACTGGTGAGCAGTTCTTC
>-|TRBJ2-3|-|TRBV9
CASSAQTADTQYF
TGTGCCAGCAGCGCCCAGACAGCAGATACGCAGTATTTT
>-|TRBJ1-1|-|TRBV12-3/TRBV12-4
CASSPGRNTEAFF
TGTGCCAGCAGTCCAGGGAGGAACACTGAAGCTTTCTTT
>-|TRBJ1-5|once|TRBV12-3/TRBV12-4
CASSLSGYQPQHF
TGTGCCAGCAGTTTATCGGGGTATCAGCCCCAGCATTTT
>TRBD1|TRBJ2-7|-|TRBV7-2
CASSLVPSPLGQGGDEQYF
TGTGCCAGCAGCTTAGTCCCATCGCCGCTCGGACAGGGCGGTGACGAGCAGTACTTC
>TRBD1|TRBJ1-2|few|TRBV19
CASSTTQPGQGGGYTF
TGTGCCAGTAGTACCACGCAACCGGGACAGGGAGGAGGCTACACCTTC